These T cell receptor beta chains were read from a single sample in a study of cytomegalovirus exposure and HLA in healthy donors. Clones were read by immunoSEQ multiplex PCR, and TCRdb kept only the in-frame ones, dropping some. Found here are over 150,000 clones, approximately 85% of them singletons; the top ten hold 2.5% to 3%. The specimen sequenced was PBMCs. Receptor source: a man aged 25 to 45 in good health and CMV-seropositive. Each CDR3 is given with its conserved first and last residue. A D gene is named only where the DNA matches it firmly.

TRBV7-8 TRBD2 CASGGVDVPSYNEQFF
TRBV29-1 NA CSGGRQETQYF
TRBV7-2 TRBD2 CASSLSGRSYNEQFF
TRBV7-2 TRBD1 CASSLVRDRTYEQYF
TRBV19 NA CASSTGGTRATNEQFF
TRBV4-2 TRBD2 CASSQPPGLAEETQYF
TRBV7-9 TRBD2 CASSLAGDFHEQYF
TRBV27 TRBD1 CASSRGTGRTEAFF
TRBV5-4 NA CASTQTLNTGELFF
TRBV15 NA CATSRDSRDEKLFF
TRBV19 TRBD2 CASRLASTDTQYF
TRBV7-9 NA CASSLGGQAANIQYF
TRBV5-4 TRBD1 CASSPTGIGETQYF
TRBV6-5 NA CASSYKETNTEAFF